The 27 T cell receptor beta chains given below trace back to one sample, sequenced in a study of blood T cell repertoires in COVID-19 (dated by TCRdb to 2018 to 2021). Library method: the immunoSEQ multiplex PCR assay. Imported from immuneACCESS, the table was reduced by TCRdb to in-frame sequences with V and J called. These copies leave out some clones; in studies compared against another copy, an unresolved V gene accounts for under half, and the cause of the remainder is not known. In this sample the table shows 250,000 to 300,000 clones, 86% of which occur a single time. In total, the top ten clones hold 9.5% to 15% of the sample. The sample consisted of peripheral blood. The source of these receptors is a woman under 40 with COVID-19, enrolled during active disease.

Details on this clone: Other DNA sequences in this sample translate to the same CDR3. V and J are TRBV2 and TRBJ2-7; D remains unclear. Germline values: CDR1 SNHLY, CDR2 FYNNEI. The CDR3 consists of 14 residues. With 0 bases removed from V and 2 bases from J, the gap between germline ends came to 8 bases. The DNA for the CDR3 is TGTGCCAGCAGTGAAGCGGGCAGGACCTACGAGCAGTACTTC. Its translation: CASSEAGRTYEQYF.

The V gene is TRBV4-1, the J gene TRBJ2-4, with D perhaps matching TRBD1 (6 bases). Germline V gene sequence: CDR1 MGHRA, CDR2 YSYEKL. This CDR3 is 16 amino acids long. Trimming shortened V by 1 base and J by 0 bases, and 10 bases separated the two germline ends. The chain's CDR3 is CASSQGYRAAKNIQYF. CDR3 DNA sequence: TGCGCCAGCAGCCAAGGCTACAGGGCAGCCAAAAACATTCAGTACTTC.

CDR3 sequence: CASSRPRGQANTEAFF. In DNA form, the CDR3 reads TGTGCCAGCTCACGACCGAGGGGACAGGCGAACACTGAAGCTTTCTTT. The genes are TRBV18 and TRBJ1-1; 8 bases map to TRBD1. Germline CDR1 KGHSH, CDR2 LQKENI. This CDR3 is built from 16 residues. Trimming at V came to 4 bases and at J to 1 base, leaving 8 bases not matched to a gene. Looking up the rest from reference TRBV18 and TRBJ1-1 gives the full variable domain: NAGVMQNPRHLVRRRGQEARLRCSPMKGHSHVYWYRQLPEEGLKFMVYLQKENIIDESGMPKERFSAEFPKEGPSILRIQQVVRGDSAAYFCASSRPRGQANTEAFFGQGTRLTVV.

This chain uses TRBV5-1 with TRBJ2-1; TRBD2 matches 12 bases. Trimming took 5 bases from V and 6 from J; bases not matched to a gene: 9. Germline CDR1 is SGHRS and CDR2 is YFSETQ. This CDR3 has 16 amino acids. CDR3 nucleotides: TGCGCCAGCAGTTTTGCACTAGCGGGGGGTATCAATGAGCAGTTCTTC. Translated, it gives CASSFALAGGINEQFF.

This clone was found once. The rearrangement joins TRBV6-5 to TRBJ2-1; 14 bases fit TRBD2. Germline V CDR1 and CDR2: MNHEY, SVGAGI. This CDR3 is 13 amino acids long. Losses at the gene ends were 6 bases for V and 14 bases for J; bases not matched to a gene: 6. CDR3: CASSTGTSGGKFF. The CDR3 nucleotides read TGTGCCAGCAGCACCGGGACTAGCGGGGGAAAGTTCTTC.

This chain connects TRBV12-3 or TRBV12-4 to TRBJ1-1; D is unresolved. The V end was cut by 6 bases, the J end by 3 bases, with 8 bases between. The CDR3 length is 12 residues. CDR3 in DNA: TGTGCCAGCAGCTCCTTATACACTGAAGCTTTCTTT. Residues: CASSSLYTEAFF.

This rearrangement joins TRBV19 to TRBJ2-3; D is uncertain. Trimming stripped 4 bases from V and 6 bases from J, with 11 bases between. The CDR3 spans 13 residues. CDR1 LNHDA and CDR2 SQIVND come from the germline V gene (reference sequence). CDR3 protein: CASSTPQRDTQYF. Written as DNA, the CDR3 is TGTGCCAGTAGTACGCCCCAGAGGGATACGCAGTATTTT.

The genes are TRBV11-2 and TRBJ1-3; D might be TRBD1 (5 bases). V lost 4 bases and J lost 1, with 14 bases in between. The CDR3 loop spans 16 amino acids. Germline V CDR1 and CDR2: SGHAT, FQNNGV. CDR3 sequence reads: CASSSGGADSGNTIYF. Here the CDR3 DNA reads TGTGCCAGCAGCTCCGGGGGAGCAGATTCTGGAAACACCATATATTTT.

J is TRBJ2-5 and V is TRBV29-1; tentative D call: TRBD1 (5 bases). Germline loops: CDR1 SQVTM, CDR2 ANQGSEA. The CDR3 loop spans 12 amino acids. Trimming cost V 7 bases and J 9 bases, with 18 bases left between them. The CDR3 reads CSAPLGQGPQYF. In DNA, the CDR3 is TGCAGCGCTCCCCTAGGTCAGGGCCCCCAGTACTTC.

The V and J genes are TRBV27 and TRBJ2-2; 7 bases map to TRBD2. This CDR3 is 16 amino acids long. V lost 3 bases and J lost 3; bases outside the gene matches: 7. CDR1 and CDR2 (germline): MNHEY, SMNVEV (reference sequence). CDR3 sequence (DNA): TGTGCCAGCAGTTTTGCCCAGCGGGGTTACACCGGGGAGCTGTTTTTT. Protein sequence: CASSFAQRGYTGELFF.

This clone showed up just a few times. The chain links TRBV19 to TRBJ2-1; 7 nucleotides agree with TRBD1. The CDR3 length is 14 residues. CDR1 LNHDA and CDR2 SQIVND come from the germline V gene (reference sequence). Trimming removed 5 bases from V and 7 bases from J; junction bases left unmatched: 8. CDR3 in amino acids: CASSSSGTENEQFF. CDR3 DNA sequence: TGTGCCAGTAGTTCTTCCGGGACAGAAAATGAGCAGTTCTTC.

CDR3 in amino acids: CASQKGQGAYEQYF. CDR3 DNA sequence: TGTGCCAGCCAAAAGGGACAGGGGGCCTACGAGCAGTACTTC. V and J are TRBV5-4 and TRBJ2-7, with 11 bases identical to TRBD1. After removal of 7 bases from V and 2 bases from J, the junction contained 5 bases not matched to a gene. The germline gives CDR1 SGHNT, CDR2 YYREEE (reference sequence). The CDR3 extends over 14 amino acids.

The chain has TRBV28 and TRBJ1-6; TRBD1 aligns across 10 bases. V gave up 2 bases and J gave up 2 bases; unmatched junction bases: 9. There are 19 residues in the CDR3. The germline V gene encodes CDR1 MDHEN and CDR2 SYDVKM. CDR3 residues: CASSLPHGTGDAYNSPLHF. CDR3 nucleotide sequence: TGTGCCAGCAGTTTACCCCATGGGACAGGGGACGCCTATAATTCACCCCTCCACTTT.

The genes are TRBV7-9 and TRBJ2-3; a weak D match, TRBD2 (6 bases). Germline assignment: CDR1 SEHNR and CDR2 FQNEAQ (reference sequence). Trimming pared 5 bases from V and 3 bases from J, leaving 9 bases between. This CDR3 is built from 13 residues. The DNA of the CDR3 is TGTGCCAGCAGCCCCGGACTAACAGATACGCAGTATTTT. Its protein is CASSPGLTDTQYF.

The rearrangement links TRBV4-1 to TRBJ1-1; D remains ambiguous. In germline, CDR1 is MGHRA, CDR2 YSYEKL. Between the trimmed V and J ends, which lost 4 bases and 2 bases, there was a span of 11 bases. The CDR3 contains 14 residues. The CDR3 protein is CASSLTRYNTEAFF. The CDR3 coding sequence is TGCGCCAGCAGCCTGACTCGCTATAACACTGAAGCTTTCTTT.

The rearrangement uses TRBV15 and TRBJ2-1; 7 bases agree with TRBD1. This CDR3 comprises 16 residues. The germline V gene has CDR1 LNHNV and CDR2 YYDKDF (reference sequence). V lost 3 bases, J lost 4 bases, and 9 bases stayed unmatched. CDR3 nucleotide sequence: TGTGCCACCAGCAGCGGCGAAGGGACAGTATACAATGAGCAGTTCTTC. Amino acids: CATSSGEGTVYNEQFF.

The chain uses TRBV19 and TRBJ2-3; 8 positions agree with TRBD1. With V trimmed by 6 bases and J by 3 bases, 5 bases remained unmatched. CDR1 and CDR2 (germline): LNHDA, SQIVND (reference sequence). This CDR3 is built from 14 residues. CDR3: CASRRQGWTDTQYF. The DNA for the CDR3 is TGTGCCAGTAGGCGACAGGGGTGGACAGATACGCAGTATTTT.

A note on this clone: The sample holds other DNA sequences that translate to the same CDR3. V usage is TRBV5-4 and J usage is TRBJ2-7; D is possibly TRBD2 (6 bases). Trimming stripped 3 bases from V and 2 bases from J, with 6 bases between. Germline V gives CDR1 SGHNT, CDR2 YYREEE (reference sequence). The CDR3 is made up of 12 amino acids. The CDR3 DNA follows: TGTGCCAGCAGCTGGGGGGCCTACGAGCAGTACTTC. It yields the protein CASSWGAYEQYF.

The J gene is TRBJ2-1, the V gene TRBV12-5; TRBD2 might be the D (5 bases). Germline V gene lookup returns CDR1 LGHNT and CDR2 FRNRAP. This CDR3 has 19 amino acids. Trimming removed 0 bases from V and 0 bases from J, with 18 bases in between. The chain's CDR3 is CASGLVFSSEDFSYNEQFF. As DNA, the CDR3 is TGTGCTAGTGGTTTGGTATTTTCTTCCGAGGACTTCTCCTACAATGAGCAGTTCTTC.

This clone was counted between two and nine times. V usage is TRBV4-1 and J usage is TRBJ2-7, with no clear D. CDR3 length equals 17 residues. Germline V lookup: CDR1 MGHRA, CDR2 YSYEKL. With 0 bases removed from V and 2 bases from J, the gap between germline ends came to 17 bases. The CDR3 sequence is CASSQDRSSSRPYEQYF. CDR3 sequence (DNA): TGCGCCAGCAGCCAAGATCGGTCGTCGAGTCGCCCCTACGAGCAGTACTTC.

V and J are TRBV7-9 and TRBJ2-7, with 11 bases fitting TRBD1. J lost 3 bases, V lost 5 bases, and 6 bases had no gene match. Germline-derived CDR1 and CDR2 are SEHNR and FQNEAQ (reference sequence). This CDR3 is built from 15 residues. The CDR3 DNA reads as TGTGCCAGCAGCCACCGGACAGGGGGCGACTACGAGCAGTACTTC. This sequence encodes CASSHRTGGDYEQYF.

This chain uses TRBV5-6 with TRBJ2-4; perhaps TRBD1 as D (5 bases). CDR1 and CDR2 (germline): SGHDT, YYEEEE. The germline V and J ends were trimmed by 4 bases and 2 bases, with 13 bases remaining between them. This CDR3 contains 15 residues. For the CDR3, the DNA is TGTGCCAGCAGCCCGCGACAGAACCCCAAAAACATTCAGTACTTC. Residues: CASSPRQNPKNIQYF.

This clone was seen more than once but under ten times. At one end, the junction sequence differs from germline, possibly due to a read error. The chain carries TRBV12-3 or TRBV12-4 and TRBJ2-5, with D possibly being TRBD2 (6 bases). This CDR3 spans 13 amino acids. The CDR3: CASSLGPGEPQYF. DNA of the CDR3: TGTGCCAGCAGTTTGGGGCCGGGAGAGCCCCAGTACTTC.

The sample holds one count of this clone. V and J are TRBV28 and TRBJ1-1; perhaps TRBD1 as D (6 bases). The CDR3 has 14 amino acids. CDR1 is MDHEN and CDR2 is SYDVKM in the germline V gene. Trimming took 4 bases from V and 6 from J, leaving 15 bases between them. The CDR3 reads CASSSRIRGPEAFF. The CDR3 bases are TGTGCCAGCAGTTCTCGGATCAGGGGCCCTGAAGCTTTCTTT.

This chain links TRBV12-3 or TRBV12-4 with TRBJ2-1; a weak D match, TRBD2 (5 bases). V shed 8 bases and J shed 6 bases, with 11 bases lying between them. This CDR3 comprises 12 residues. The CDR3 sequence: CASDGGTNEQFF. CDR3 DNA: TGTGCCAGCGACGGAGGTACCAATGAGCAGTTCTTC.

The table lists this clone with a count of one. This chain joins TRBV5-4 and TRBJ1-2; possibly TRBD1 for D (6 bases). This CDR3 has 14 residues. V dropped 6 bases and J dropped 4 bases, with 16 bases sitting between them. Germline-derived CDR1 and CDR2 are SGHNT and YYREEE (reference sequence). CDR3 DNA: TGTGCCAGCACGCCGCGGGGGGCCCCCTATGGCTACACCTTC. Its protein is CASTPRGAPYGYTF.

This rearrangement joins TRBV4-2 to TRBJ2-7; 7 bases are shared with TRBD1. Germline trimming cut 5 bases from V and 5 bases from J; bases unmatched to any gene: 6. The CDR3 is made up of 13 amino acids. Germline V gene data show CDR1 as LGHNA and CDR2 as YNFKEQ. The CDR3, as DNA: TGTGCCAGCAGCGGACAGGAGGTCAACGAGCAGTACTTC. This sequence encodes CASSGQEVNEQYF.